This TCR beta chain was retrieved from a study of blood T cell repertoires in COVID-19 (dated by TCRdb to about 2020). Concerning the study at large: Collaborator samples came from the United States, Italy and Spain and covered acute and convalescent phases of COVID-19. Sample metadata almost always included a de-identified subject ID, COVID-19 status, age in years and sex. A freely available public database, intended as a resource for researchers studying the immune response to SARS-CoV-2, is where the repertoires were released. The samples were drawn from two sources: the first 160 participants of the ongoing ImmuneRACE study, and 1,254 subjects contributed by 6 global collaborators. The dataset comprised deeply sampled blood TCRbeta repertoires from subjects exposed to, actively infected with, or recovered from COVID-19. Where HLA class I and class II types were available, the types were taken from metadata supplied by the sample provider, not from assay-based typing. The prospective study material was composed of cDNA or gDNA derived from T cells, B-cell-depleted T cells, or PBMCs. General findings and caveats noted by the study authors: Clinical and demographic metadata were provided uncurated, with the amount varying by source and participant.

The immunoSEQ Assay, a bias-controlled multiplex PCR, was used to amplify TCRbeta CDR3 regions from genomic DNA. Turning to the authors' computational methods: The number of nucleated cells in each sample was estimated by amplification of reference gene primers within the assay. Sequence reads were collapsed and filtered to measure the absolute abundance of every unique TCRbeta CDR3 rearrangement. For each sample, productive Simpson clonality was calculated as the square root of Simpson's diversity index across productive rearrangements. Sourced from immuneACCESS, this table was stored by TCRdb with only in-frame sequences that have V and J called. A share of the clones is absent; for the studies checked, an unresolved V gene accounts for under half, and the remainder has no known explanation. D and trimming come from the DNA, and the V and J calls and clone size come from that table. The sample has around 95,000 clones on record, 85% to 90% of them singletons. The top ten clonotypes cover 5% of the sample.

The table lists this clone with a count of one. Its specific antigen is unknown. Base qualities are not provided; no much larger clone lies one nucleotide away. CDR1 and CDR2 are read off the germline V gene (reference sequence) as DFQATT and SNEGSKA. The CDR3 measures 13 amino acids from cysteine to phenylalanine. CDR3 DNA is the only sequence kept; it has 39 bases, read in frame from the first base. V is cut by 3 bases and J by 7 bases, and the space between the germline ends is 15 bases. Collaborating institutions collected whole blood in K2EDTA tubes following their own protocols. Collaborator samples were shipped for TCRbeta analysis as frozen whole blood, isolated PBMCs, or DNA extracted from either sample type.

The receptor chain draws on TRBV20-1 and TRBJ1-2; perhaps TRBD1 is the D gene, with 6 bases matching. The source material was peripheral blood. The clonotype comes from a human donor in a cohort sampled during active COVID-19. The CDR3 corresponds to CSASLQGSGGYTF. DNA sequence: TGCAGTGCTAGTTTACAGGGATCTGGTGGCTACACCTTC.